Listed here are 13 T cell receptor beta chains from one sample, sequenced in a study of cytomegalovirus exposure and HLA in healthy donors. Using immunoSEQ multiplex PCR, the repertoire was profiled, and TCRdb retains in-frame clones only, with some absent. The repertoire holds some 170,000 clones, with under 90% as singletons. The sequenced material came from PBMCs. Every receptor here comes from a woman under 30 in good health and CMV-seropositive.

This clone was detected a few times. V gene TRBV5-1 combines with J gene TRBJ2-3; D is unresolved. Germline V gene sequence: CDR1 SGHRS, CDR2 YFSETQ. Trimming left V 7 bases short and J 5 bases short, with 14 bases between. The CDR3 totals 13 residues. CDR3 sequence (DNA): TGCGCCAGCCGCCAGGAACACAGAGATACGCAGTATTTT. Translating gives CASRQEHRDTQYF.

The CDR3 DNA is TGTGCCAGCAGCTTAGGAGGAGGTGGTAACTATGGCTACACCTTC. Amino acids: CASSLGGGGNYGYTF. The rearrangement uses TRBV7-9 and TRBJ1-2; D is unclear. There are 15 residues in the CDR3. V dropped 1 base and J dropped 1 base, with 10 bases sitting between them. The germline V gene encodes CDR1 SEHNR and CDR2 FQNEAQ (reference sequence).

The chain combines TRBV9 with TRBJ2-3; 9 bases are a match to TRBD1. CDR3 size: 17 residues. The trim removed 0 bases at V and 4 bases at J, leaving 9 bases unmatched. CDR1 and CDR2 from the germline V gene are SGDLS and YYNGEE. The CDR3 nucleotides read TGTGCCAGCAGCGTAGGCCCGGGACAGGGCCCTCCAGATACGCAGTATTTT. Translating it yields CASSVGPGQGPPDTQYF.

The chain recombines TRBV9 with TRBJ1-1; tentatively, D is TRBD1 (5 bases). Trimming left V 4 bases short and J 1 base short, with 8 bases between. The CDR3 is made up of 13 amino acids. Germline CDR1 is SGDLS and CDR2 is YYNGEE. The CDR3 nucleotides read TGTGCCAGCAGCCTTGGACAGAACACTGAAGCTTTCTTT. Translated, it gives CASSLGQNTEAFF.

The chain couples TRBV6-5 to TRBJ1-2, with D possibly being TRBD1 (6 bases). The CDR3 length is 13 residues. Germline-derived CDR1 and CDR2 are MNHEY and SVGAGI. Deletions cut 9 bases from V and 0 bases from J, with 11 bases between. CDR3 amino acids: CASTGKTNYGYTF. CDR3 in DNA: TGTGCCAGTACAGGGAAAACTAACTATGGCTACACCTTC.

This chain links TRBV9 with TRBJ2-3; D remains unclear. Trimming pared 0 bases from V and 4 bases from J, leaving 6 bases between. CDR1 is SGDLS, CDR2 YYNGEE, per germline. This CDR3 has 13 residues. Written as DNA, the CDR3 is TGTGCCAGCAGCGTAGGTTCGTCAGATACGCAGTATTTT. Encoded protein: CASSVGSSDTQYF. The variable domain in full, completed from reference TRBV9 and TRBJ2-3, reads DSGVTQTPKHLITATGQRVTLRCSPRSGDLSVYWYQQSLDQGLQFLIQYYNGEERAKGNILERFSAQQFPDLHSELNLSSLELGDSALYFCASSVGSSDTQYFGPGTRLTVL.

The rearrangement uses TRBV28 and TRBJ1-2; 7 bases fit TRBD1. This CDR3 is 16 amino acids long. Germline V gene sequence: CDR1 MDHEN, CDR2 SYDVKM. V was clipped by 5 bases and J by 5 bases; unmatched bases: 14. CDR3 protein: CASSLRGGQRGYGYTF. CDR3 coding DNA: TGTGCCAGCAGTCTCCGGGGGGGACAGAGGGGGTATGGCTACACCTTC.

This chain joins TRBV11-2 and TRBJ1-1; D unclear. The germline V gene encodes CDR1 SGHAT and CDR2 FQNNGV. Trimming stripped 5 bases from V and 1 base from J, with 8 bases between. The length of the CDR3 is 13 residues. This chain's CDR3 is CASSQQRNTEAFF. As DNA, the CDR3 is TGTGCCAGCAGCCAACAGAGGAACACTGAAGCTTTCTTT.

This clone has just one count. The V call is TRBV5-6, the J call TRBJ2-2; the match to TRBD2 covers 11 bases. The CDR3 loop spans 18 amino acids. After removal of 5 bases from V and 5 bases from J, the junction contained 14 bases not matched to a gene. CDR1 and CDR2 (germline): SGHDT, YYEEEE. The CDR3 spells CASSWGPLAGGGTGELFF. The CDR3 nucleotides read TGTGCCAGCAGTTGGGGCCCGCTAGCGGGAGGAGGTACCGGGGAGCTGTTTTTT.

The CDR3 DNA reads as TGCAGCGTTGAGGCTAGCGGCAATGAGCAGTTCTTC. It is translated as CSVEASGNEQFF. This chain connects TRBV29-1 to TRBJ2-1, with 7 bases aligning to TRBD2. CDR1 is SQVTM and CDR2 is ANQGSEA in the germline V gene. V was clipped by 3 bases and J by 6 bases; unmatched bases: 2. This CDR3 has 12 residues.

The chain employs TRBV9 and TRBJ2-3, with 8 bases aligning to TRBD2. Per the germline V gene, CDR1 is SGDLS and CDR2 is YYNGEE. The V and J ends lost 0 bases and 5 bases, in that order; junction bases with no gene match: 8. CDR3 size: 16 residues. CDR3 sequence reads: CASSVGTGGPGDTQYF. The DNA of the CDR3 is TGTGCCAGCAGCGTAGGAACGGGAGGGCCGGGAGATACGCAGTATTTT.

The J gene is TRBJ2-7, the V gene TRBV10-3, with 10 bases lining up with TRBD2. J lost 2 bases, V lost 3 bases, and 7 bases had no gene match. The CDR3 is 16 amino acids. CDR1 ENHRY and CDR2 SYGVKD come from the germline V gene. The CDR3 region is CAISDPTSGIPYEQYF. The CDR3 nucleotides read TGTGCCATCAGTGACCCCACTAGCGGGATCCCCTACGAGCAGTACTTC.

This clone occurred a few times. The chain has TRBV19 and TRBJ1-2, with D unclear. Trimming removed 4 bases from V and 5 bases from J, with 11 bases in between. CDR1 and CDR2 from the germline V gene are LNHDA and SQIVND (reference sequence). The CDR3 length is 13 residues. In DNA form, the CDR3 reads TGTGCCAGTAGTAACTTTCCCAATTATGGCTACACCTTC. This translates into CASSNFPNYGYTF. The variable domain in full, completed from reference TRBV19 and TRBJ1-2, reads DGGITQSPKYLFRKEGQNVTLSCEQNLNHDAMYWYRQDPGQGLRLIYYSQIVNDFQKGDIAEGYSVSREKKESFPLTVTSAQKNPTAFYLCASSNFPNYGYTFGSGTRLTVV.